These T cell receptor beta chains were read from a single sample in a study of T-cell memory formation after mild COVID-19. TCRdb re-called the 5' RACE reads through MiXCR, storing one row per CDR3 protein. The sample yields 57,000 or so distinct CDR3 sequences, over 8.5% seen once. Sequenced input: PBMCs or a T cell subset sorted from them (not recorded which). These receptors were taken from a man aged 18-30 years who had mild COVID-19 (a few samples of this study predate the infection). Cell type and time point are not known. Both conserved end residues are part of each CDR3. A D gene is named only where the DNA matches it firmly. Expanded clones get a size class; other rows say once, few or many, or leave the size out.

>.|TRBV5-1|TRBJ2-5|few
TGCGCCAGCAGCTTGGTGGGGACTGGGTCACAAGAGACCCAGTACTTC
CASSLVGTGSQETQYF
>.|TRBV4-3|TRBJ1-2|few
TGCGCCAGCAGCCAAGATCCCAGGGCCCCTGGCTACACCTTC
CASSQDPRAPGYTF
>TRBD1|TRBV12-3/TRBV12-4|TRBJ2-3|medium-sized
TGTGCCAGCAGACAGGAAGAGGTCGGGACAGCTAGCACAGATACGCAGTATTTT
CASRQEEVGTASTDTQYF
>.|TRBV20-1|TRBJ2-6|few
TGCAGTGCGAGAGTGCCAGGCCTGAGCTCTGGGGCCAACGTCCTGACTTTC
CSARVPGLSSGANVLTF
>.|TRBV10-3|TRBJ1-5|.
TGTGCCATCTCGGCGCAGGATAGCAATCAGCCCCAGCATTTT
CAISAQDSNQPQHF
>.|TRBV5-1|TRBJ2-1|.
TGCGCCAGCAGCCCTGGGGGCAGGGTAATCGATGAGCAGTTCTTC
CASSPGGRVIDEQFF
>TRBD2|TRBV3-1|TRBJ2-3|.
TGTGCCAGCAGCCAGAACGCGGGGGGCACAGATACGCAGTATTTT
CASSQNAGGTDTQYF
>.|TRBV5-1|TRBJ2-3|.
TGCGCCAGCAGCCCTCCCTGGTTACGGACAGATACGCAGTATTTT
CASSPPWLRTDTQYF
>.|TRBV12-3/TRBV12-4|TRBJ2-5|.
TGTGCCAGCAGTATAGCGAAAGAGACCCAGTACTTC
CASSIAKETQYF
>TRBD1|TRBV20-1|TRBJ1-5|few
TGCAGTGCTGGACAGGGAGAGTATCAGCCCCAGCATTTT
CSAGQGEYQPQHF
>TRBD2|TRBV6-2/TRBV6-3|TRBJ2-1|few
TGTGCCAGCAGGAGGCGGGGGGGCCCCTACAATGAGCAGTTCTTC
CASRRRGGPYNEQFF
>.|TRBV9|TRBJ2-2|few
TGTGCCAGCAGCTCTCGAGCCACCGGGGAGCTGTTTTTT
CASSSRATGELFF
>TRBD2|TRBV5-1|TRBJ2-3|many
TGCGCCAGCAGCCTCGAACTAGCGGGGGGGACGGATACGCAGTATTTT
CASSLELAGGTDTQYF
>.|TRBV5-1|TRBJ2-2|few
TGCGCCAGCAGCTTAGACACAGGGAACACCGGGGAGCTGTTTTTT
CASSLDTGNTGELFF
>.|TRBV20-1|TRBJ2-3|many
TGCAGTGCTAGTTGGTGGCAGGGACCAGATACGCAGTATTTT
CSASWWQGPDTQYF
>TRBD2|TRBV11-2|TRBJ2-3|.
TGTGCCAGCAGCCGCCCTCCGGGAGGGGGAGGCACAGATACGCAGTATTTT
CASSRPPGGGGTDTQYF
>.|TRBV20-1|TRBJ1-1|.
TGCAGTGCTAACAGGGTAAACACTGAAGCTTTCTTT
CSANRVNTEAFF
>.|TRBV24-1|TRBJ2-1|.
TGTGCCACCAGTGATTTCGGGGAACGCTACAATGAGCAGTTCTTC
CATSDFGERYNEQFF